These T cell receptor beta chains were read from a single sample in a study of T cells in Graves' hyperthyroidism and ophthalmopathy. Each CDR3 protein is one row after TCRdb ran MiXCR on the multiplex PCR reads. Counted here are 550,000 to 700,000 distinct CDR3 sequences, just over 45% occurring once; the ten biggest clones make up over 15%. Sequencing was performed on peripheral blood or thyroid tissue (not recorded which). All receptors derive from an adult woman with Graves' disease, either hyperthyroidism or ophthalmopathy (not recorded which). Each CDR3 is given with its conserved first and last residue. D genes are given only for firm matches. The size of a clone is reported for some rows only, either as once, few or many, or as a class for expanded clones.

j_call	clone_size	v_call	d_call	cdr3_nt	cdr3_aa
TRBJ2-5	many	TRBV5-1	-	TGCGCCAGCAGCAAAGGGACCGCCGGAGAAGAGACCCAGTACTTC	CASSKGTAGEETQYF
TRBJ1-4	-	TRBV11-2	-	TGTGCCAGCAGCTTTCTCGGAACTAATGAAAAACTGTTTTTT	CASSFLGTNEKLFF
TRBJ2-5	many	TRBV6-6	TRBD1	TGTGCCAGCGGAAGGACAGGGCTGACCCAGTACTTC	CASGRTGLTQYF
TRBJ1-5	-	TRBV2	-	TGTGCCAGCAGGGACGACATCTATAGCAATCAGCCCCAGCATTTT	CASRDDIYSNQPQHF
TRBJ1-1	many	TRBV5-6	-	TGTGCCAGCAGCTTCCGCGAATACACTGAAGCTTTCTTT	CASSFREYTEAFF
TRBJ2-2	many	TRBV5-1	-	TGCGCCAGCAGCTTGAGTCCCCCGGGGAACACCGGGGAGCTGTTTTTT	CASSLSPPGNTGELFF
TRBJ2-2	-	TRBV12-3/TRBV12-4	TRBD1	TGTGCCAGCAGTTTCCGGGACAGGGACGCCGGGGAGCTGTTTTTT	CASSFRDRDAGELFF
TRBJ1-2	-	TRBV29-1	TRBD1	TGCAGCGTTGCGGGACAGGGTTGGGGCTACACCTTC	CSVAGQGWGYTF
TRBJ2-5	many	TRBV15	-	TGTGCCACCAGCCCCGACAGAGAGGGGACCCAGTACTTC	CATSPDREGTQYF
TRBJ1-1	many	TRBV6-1	-	TGTGCCACCGTTATGAACACTGAAGCTTTCTTT	CATVMNTEAFF
TRBJ1-5	-	TRBV29-1	-	TGCAGCGTTGAGATACAGGGCGGGCAGCCCCAGCATTTT	CSVEIQGGQPQHF
TRBJ2-5	-	TRBV25-1	-	TGTGCCAGCACCTTCCGAGGGGGTTTGGGGGAGACCCAGTACTTC	CASTFRGGLGETQYF
TRBJ1-1	once	TRBV11-2	-	TGTGCCAGCAGCTTCCAGGGGAAGCTTGAAGCTTTCTTT	CASSFQGKLEAFF
TRBJ1-5	many	TRBV20-1	-	TGCAGTGCTAGACCCGCGATAGTGGGGGATCAGCCCCAGCATTTT	CSARPAIVGDQPQHF
TRBJ2-5	many	TRBV7-2	TRBD2	TGTGCCAGCAGCTTAACACGGGAGGTGCGGACCCAGTACTTC	CASSLTREVRTQYF
TRBJ1-1	-	TRBV10-3	TRBD1	TGTGCCATCAGTGAGCTGGGACAGGGGGCGCATGCTTTCTTT	CAISELGQGAHAFF